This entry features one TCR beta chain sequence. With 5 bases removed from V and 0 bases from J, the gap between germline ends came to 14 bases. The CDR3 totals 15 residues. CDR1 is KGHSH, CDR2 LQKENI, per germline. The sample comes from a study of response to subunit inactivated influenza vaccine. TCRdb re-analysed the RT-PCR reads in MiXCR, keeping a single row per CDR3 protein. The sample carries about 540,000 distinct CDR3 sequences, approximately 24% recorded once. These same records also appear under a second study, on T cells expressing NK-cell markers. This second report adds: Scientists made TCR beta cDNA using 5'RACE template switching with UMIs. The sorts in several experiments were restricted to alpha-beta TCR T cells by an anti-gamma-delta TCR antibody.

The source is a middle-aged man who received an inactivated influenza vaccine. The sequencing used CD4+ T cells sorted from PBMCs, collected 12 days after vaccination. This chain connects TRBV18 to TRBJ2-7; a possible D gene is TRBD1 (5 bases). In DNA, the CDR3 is TGTGCCAGCTCAGATACAGGAATCTCCTCCTACGAGCAGTACTTC. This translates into CASSDTGISSYEQYF. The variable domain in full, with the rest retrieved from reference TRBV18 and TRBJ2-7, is NAGVMQNPRHLVRRRGQEARLRCSPMKGHSHVYWYRQLPEEGLKFMVYLQKENIIDESGMPKERFSAEFPKEGPSILRIQQVVRGDSAAYFCASSDTGISSYEQYFGPGTRLTVT.